The 14 T cell receptor beta chains reported below all come from one sample, sequenced in a study of radiotherapy plus CTLA-4 blockade in lung cancer. Sequenced by immunoSEQ multiplex PCR; TCRdb stores in-frame clones only, minus some. This sample has tens of thousands of clones, with 75% to 80% found just once. The sample here was peripheral blood, taken from a patient treated with radiotherapy plus ipilimumab. The source is a human donor with non-small cell lung cancer whose response to radiotherapy plus ipilimumab could not be evaluated.

The V gene is TRBV5-1, the J gene TRBJ1-1; D gene ambiguous. Germline V gene data show CDR1 as SGHRS and CDR2 as YFSETQ. CDR3 length: 14 residues. Trimming cost V 0 bases and J 8 bases, with 14 bases left between them. The chain's CDR3 is CASSLEPSSGEAFF. The CDR3 bases are TGCGCCAGCAGCTTGGAACCCAGCAGCGGCGAAGCTTTCTTT.

The rearrangement links TRBV6-1 to TRBJ1-6; 9 positions agree with TRBD1. The trim removed 2 bases at V and 10 bases at J, leaving 12 bases unmatched. Germline CDR1 is MNHNS and CDR2 is SASEGT. The CDR3 has 17 residues. The CDR3 sequence: CASSEQGGGTGRSPLHF. CDR3 nucleotides: TGTGCCAGCAGTGAACAGGGCGGAGGGACAGGGAGGTCACCCCTCCACTTT.

The chain uses TRBV9 and TRBJ2-5; D is uncertain. Trimming left V 0 bases short and J 4 bases short, with 13 bases between. CDR1 is SGDLS, CDR2 YYNGEE, per germline. The CDR3 has 15 amino acids. The CDR3 region is CASSVGLGSLETQYF. The CDR3 DNA reads TGTGCCAGCAGCGTAGGGCTAGGTTCTCTAGAGACCCAGTACTTC.

The chain has TRBV18 and TRBJ2-7, with D possibly TRBD2 on 6 matching bases. The germline CDR1 and CDR2 sequences are KGHSH and LQKENI. CDR3 length equals 16 residues. The V end was cut by 0 bases, the J end by 2 bases, with 14 bases between. The CDR3 bases are TGTGCCAGCTCACCACCCCGGGACTGGATGACCTACGAGCAGTACTTC. Translating it yields CASSPPRDWMTYEQYF.

This chain joins TRBV2 and TRBJ1-5; D is unresolved. The germline V and J ends were trimmed by 0 bases and 3 bases, with 3 bases remaining between them. In germline, CDR1 is SNHLY, CDR2 FYNNEI. This CDR3 spans 13 amino acids. CDR3 bases: TGTGCCAGCAGTGAAGCGTACAATCAGCCCCAGCATTTT. Translating gives CASSEAYNQPQHF. The complete variable domain, with remaining parts taken from reference TRBV2 and TRBJ1-5, reads EPEVTQTPSHQVTQMGQEVILRCVPISNHLYFYWYRQILGQKVEFLVSFYNNEISEKSEIFDDQFSVERPDGSNFTLKIRSTKLEDSAMYFCASSEAYNQPQHFGDGTRLSIL.

This clone showed up just once. The chain carries TRBV2 and TRBJ1-5; TRBD1 might be the D (6 bases). Trimming removed 6 bases at V and 2 bases at J, with 11 bases between. CDR1 SNHLY and CDR2 FYNNEI come from the germline V gene. This CDR3 is built from 14 residues. The DNA for the CDR3 is TGTGCCAGCAGGGGGGCCTCCGGCAATCAGCCCCAGCATTTT. Amino acids: CASRGASGNQPQHF.

This clone has a handful of counts. The chain joins TRBV4-3 to TRBJ2-3; D gene unclear. The V and J ends lost 4 bases and 2 bases respectively, with 13 bases between them. The germline V gene has CDR1 LGHNA and CDR2 YSLEER. This CDR3 comprises 15 residues. The CDR3 DNA reads as TGCGCCAGCAGCCGCGGCACGGCTTTCACAGATACGCAGTATTTT. Translation gives CASSRGTAFTDTQYF.

The chain combines TRBV29-1 with TRBJ1-1; D uncertain. The CDR3 spans 13 residues. Trimming removed 7 bases at V and 4 bases at J, with 16 bases between. Germline assignment: CDR1 SQVTM and CDR2 ANQGSEA. In nucleotides, the CDR3 is TGCAGCGCGCGACCACTACGGGGCACTGAAGCTTTCTTT. Amino acid sequence: CSARPLRGTEAFF.

The chain recombines TRBV9 with TRBJ2-3; D is perhaps TRBD1 (6 bases). Germline V gene lookup returns CDR1 SGDLS and CDR2 YYNGEE. The CDR3 is made up of 18 amino acids. Trimming pared 4 bases from V and 0 bases from J, leaving 21 bases between. CDR3 in DNA: TGTGCCAGCAGCATTTCGCGCGGCAGGGGTTCTAGCACAGATACGCAGTATTTT. Translated, it gives CASSISRGRGSSTDTQYF.

V gene TRBV5-5 combines with J gene TRBJ2-7; the D is unclear. The CDR3 consists of 15 residues. V lost 4 bases to trimming and J lost 3 bases, with 17 bases between them. The germline V gene encodes CDR1 SGHKS and CDR2 YYEKEE (reference sequence). The CDR3 region has the DNA TGTGCCAGCAGCCCGTCCGTGAGTTTCGGCTACGAGCAGTACTTC. This encodes CASSPSVSFGYEQYF.

This clone was recorded a few times. The chain combines TRBV7-2 with TRBJ1-1; the match to TRBD1 covers 8 bases. Losses at the gene ends were 2 bases for V and 8 bases for J; bases not matched to a gene: 7. The CDR3 extends over 14 amino acids. Germline V gives CDR1 SGHTA, CDR2 FQGNSA. This chain's CDR3 is CASSLKQGVGEAFF. CDR3 coding DNA: TGTGCCAGCAGCTTAAAACAGGGGGTAGGGGAAGCTTTCTTT.

This chain links TRBV5-1 with TRBJ1-4; tentative D call: TRBD1 (6 bases). The ends were cut back, 0 bases at V and 2 bases at J, with 11 bases in the middle. This CDR3 has 16 amino acids. Looked up from germline, CDR1 is SGHRS and CDR2 is YFSETQ. The CDR3 DNA reads TGCGCCAGCAGCTTGGGTGCGGGGGCGACTAATGAAAAACTGTTTTTT. This encodes CASSLGAGATNEKLFF.

The gene calls are TRBV9 and TRBJ2-3; 10 nucleotides match TRBD2. The CDR3 sequence is 16 residues long. V was pared by 4 bases and J by 3 bases, with 8 bases of the junction left unmatched. Germline V gene sequence: CDR1 SGDLS, CDR2 YYNGEE. The CDR3 DNA sequence: TGTGCCAGCAGCCAAAGCGGGGGGGCCAGAACAGATACGCAGTATTTT. Translation: CASSQSGGARTDTQYF.

This chain links TRBV18 with TRBJ2-7; perhaps TRBD1 as D (5 bases). The CDR3 runs to 12 residues. Deletions cut 4 bases from V and 3 bases from J, with 7 bases between. Looked up from germline, CDR1 is KGHSH and CDR2 is LQKENI. The CDR3, as DNA: TGTGCCAGCTCACAGGGGTACTACGAGCAGTACTTC. This codes for CASSQGYYEQYF.